This paragraph reports one T cell receptor beta chain. This clone has just a few counts. Its antigen is unknown. Nothing much larger sits one base from this clone, and base qualities are not available. Library preparation employed the immunoSEQ multiplex PCR assay. For the multiplex PCR, a mixture combining 60 forward primers for TCR Vbeta segments and 13 reverse primers for TCR Jbeta segments was used. Amplification of the CDR3 region of rearranged TCR beta genes was performed with a multiplex PCR assay on genomic DNA. Amplified TCR beta libraries were sequenced as 87-base-pair reads on the Illumina HiSeq System. The original methods were these. A later analysis tallied tens of millions of unique TCR beta chains across the roughly 610 repertoires, and around 9.9 million of those chains were shared by two or more donors. A nearest-neighbor algorithm error-corrected the raw reads and collapsed the reads into unique sequences, merging closely related sequences to remove PCR and sequencing errors. To assign V, D and J gene segments, CDR3 sequences were aligned to IMGT reference sequences. Each retained sequence needed at least a six-nucleotide match to both a V gene segment and a J gene segment. A rearrangement was called productive if the CDR3 had no stop codons and remained in frame with V and J, and every other rearrangement was called non-productive. Following IMGT convention, CDR3 was defined as the stretch from the second conserved V-encoded cysteine up to the conserved J-encoded phenylalanine. Sequences without an unambiguous match to a single V gene segment were excluded from the earlier analysis of about 630 of the donors. An earlier analysis of a few hundred of the donors classified V segments as functional when productive rearrangements were above 56.7% and as segregating when the standard deviation between donors was above 5%. A statistical classification framework was developed to diagnose cytomegalovirus status using the catalog of TCR beta chain sequences. In a later analysis, TCR nucleotide sequences were compared against IMGT/GENE-DB human TR gene sequences so that V and J genes could be assigned. In a later analysis, CDR3 sequences and most-parsimonious VDJ recombination scenarios were assigned using the TCRdist pipeline. In a later analysis, each TCR beta chain was defined by its CDR3 amino acid sequence together with its V-gene family, and reads without a unique V-gene family were excluded. A later analysis removed 592 highly shared, low-generation-probability nucleotide sequences to deal with suspected cross-contamination and a sequencing artifact. For each public chain, a later analysis derived a clonal expansion index from normalized ranks of inferred template counts within each repertoire. In a later analysis, generation probabilities were computed with a VDJ recombination model fitted to out-of-frame rearrangements, and the resulting probabilities were checked against IGoR. In a later analysis, hypergeometric tests were used to score TCR-TCR, TCR-HLA and TCR-CMV co-occurrence, with a repertoire-size bias correction applied to TCR pairs. To estimate false discovery rates, a later analysis permuted the HLA or CMV assignments 20 times. A later analysis grouped co-occurring TCRs with DBSCAN, adding TCRdist sequence similarity when clustering within HLA-allele-positive subsets. Co-occurrence clustering excluded repertoires with fewer than 30,000 or more than 120,000 public chains, plus five with anomalous nucleotide sharing. The clones in this table, taken by TCRdb from immuneACCESS, are in-frame only. Not every clone is retained; where verified, under half of the shortfall comes from an unresolved V gene, and the cause of the rest is unknown. V and J calls and clone size are as listed in that table; D and trimming were resolved from the DNA. Within this sample are about 120,000 clones, with roughly 9% of them counted one time only. 6% to 7.5% of the sample belongs to the ten largest clones.

This record comes from a study of cytomegalovirus exposure and HLA in healthy donors (dated by TCRdb to the late 2010s). Background on the whole study: In an earlier analysis of fewer than 750 of the donors, roughly 300 Gb of sequence data and 120 million or so unique TCR beta sequences from about 179 million T cells were reported. An early release that covered 500 to 800 HLA-typed donors contained about 300 gigabases of sequencing data and tens of millions of unique TCR sequences. Among the roughly 400 genotyped donors, around 81% belonged to the genetic ancestry cluster associated with self-reported Caucasian donors. The aim of the study was to test whether cataloging public T cell receptors could identify signatures of past pathogen exposure. The T cell repertoires of 666 subjects were profiled by immunosequencing and related to cytomegalovirus serostatus. Besides the first cohort of 500 to 700 subjects, a separate validation cohort made up of roughly 120 different subjects was used. The study combined high-throughput TCR immunosequencing, statistical association of individual TCRs with disease status, and machine learning to predict cytomegalovirus infection status. To study patterns of TCR occurrence, a later analysis re-analyzed previously published TCR beta repertoires from 500 to 850 donors and added high-resolution HLA genotyping. The later analysis used no new phenotypic data to find candidate immune exposures, relying instead on TCR beta sequences and their occurrence across donors. An earlier analysis of 450 to 750 of the donors used high-throughput TCR beta sequencing to judge whether each TCR beta V gene segment behaved as functional or pseudogenic. Donor age, sex, ethnicity and CMV serostatus were collected together with the repertoire data. In a later genetic analysis, genome-wide SNP genotypes for about 55% of the roughly 700 donors were used, and that subset was treated as a discovery cohort. All discovery cohort repertoires had been generated using a single sequencing platform. Both class I and class II loci were covered by HLA typing, at four-digit resolution. The number of donors typed differed by locus, with about 629-630 for A, B, C, DRB1 and DQB1, more than 500 for DQA1, about 610 for DPA1, and some 450 for DPB1. About five DR-DQ haplotypes were handled as single units for association and clustering because linkage in the cohort was strong. Across approximately 400 genotyped donors of the cohort, an average of approximately 220,000 unique TCR beta nucleotide sequences per donor were sequenced, and 15% to 20% of those sequences were non-productive.

The cohort was made up of approximately 670 healthy bone marrow donors. At the time of sampling, every cohort member was nominally healthy, though immune exposures that went unrecorded were likely present. The donor was CMV seropositive and was included in the group of some 290 seropositive cohort members. Every donor gave a peripheral blood sample, and the peripheral blood mononuclear cells from that sample were used for TCR beta sequencing. The Qiagen DNeasy Blood Extraction Kit was used to extract genomic DNA from the blood cell samples. What the authors observed across the whole study: A later genetic analysis reported fewer N-insertions in productive TCRs among donors in an Asian-associated ancestry cluster than the roughly 640-donor mean. Because counts were too low, under 20 rarely observed V segments, including chromosome 9 orphons, were left out of the earlier analysis of about 500 of the donors. In a later genetic analysis, a missense DCLRE1C variant was associated with V-gene and J-gene trimming of TCR beta chains, and the association was replicated in an independent cohort. In vitro tests confirmed that a few of the cytomegalovirus-associated TCR beta chains recognize cytomegalovirus antigens. Strong co-occurrence of HLA alleles, especially DR and DQ, made assigning TCR associations to individual alleles difficult. Presence/absence analyses assumed roughly uniform sequencing depth across donors, an assumption that may not hold. While some public TCRs were present in many individuals, most TCR sequences turned up only very rarely across donors. Several of the top co-occurrence clusters appeared to be linked to parvovirus B19, influenza, CMV and Epstein-Barr virus, according to a later analysis. In a later analysis, TCR association rates were found to vary across HLA loci, with the most associated TCRs seen for DRB1 alleles and the fewest for HLA-C alleles. In the study, some 160 TCR beta chains were listed as associated with cytomegalovirus. In a later analysis, HLA-associated TCR beta chains showed more clonal expansion and lower generation probabilities than non-associated chains that were equally common. Broadly in line with IMGT annotations, most TCR beta V segments showed up in productive rearrangements about 90% or about 30% of the time in an earlier analysis of a few hundred of the donors. Correlated functional status among segregating V segments might reflect linkage disequilibrium, but an unknown experimental factor could not be ruled out. Only TCR beta chains were sequenced in this cohort, and the absence of alpha or paired-chain data limited detectable features. The authors suggested that the approach could potentially be extended to other disease states and immunological phenotypes. A cluster of highly shared sequence variants was judged likely to represent a technical artifact of the sequencing pipeline. Cytomegalovirus status was reported to be diagnosed by the classifier with high specificity and sensitivity in both the original and validation cohorts. CMV serostatus was the only immune exposure information available for the cohort. A later analysis associated about 16,000 TCR beta sequences with specific HLA alleles at a false discovery rate of 0.05. A further reported finding was that TCR beta sequences accurately predicted the HLA-A and HLA-B alleles for most subjects in the first cohort. Because HLA typing was missing for some donors at each locus, association tests included only the typed subset. According to a later analysis, most CMV-associated TCR beta chains appeared to be HLA-restricted, and the HLA associations seemed to be driven largely by CMV exposure.

The receptor was isolated from a woman in her thirties or forties in good health and CMV-seropositive. The sample comprised PBMCs.

The DNA sequence follows: TGTGCCAGCAGTGGGGGGCAGGGGAATGAAAAACTGTTTTTT. It translates as CASSGGQGNEKLFF. The rearrangement combines TRBV2 with TRBJ1-4; the D gene is possibly TRBD1, with 6 bases matching. The CDR3 covers 14 residues, taking in both the cysteine and the phenylalanine. This entry keeps only the CDR3 DNA: 42 bases, framed from base 1. For CDR1 and CDR2, the germline V gene lists SNHLY and FYNNEI. The junction carries 11 bases between V and J, which are trimmed by 4 bases and 5 bases respectively. With the portions outside the CDR3 filled from the reference TRBV2 and TRBJ1-4 genes, the complete variable region becomes EPEVTQTPSHQVTQMGQEVILRCVPISNHLYFYWYRQILGQKVEFLVSFYNNEISEKSEIFDDQFSVERPDGSNFTLKIRSTKLEDSAMYFCASSGGQGNEKLFFGSGTQLSVL.